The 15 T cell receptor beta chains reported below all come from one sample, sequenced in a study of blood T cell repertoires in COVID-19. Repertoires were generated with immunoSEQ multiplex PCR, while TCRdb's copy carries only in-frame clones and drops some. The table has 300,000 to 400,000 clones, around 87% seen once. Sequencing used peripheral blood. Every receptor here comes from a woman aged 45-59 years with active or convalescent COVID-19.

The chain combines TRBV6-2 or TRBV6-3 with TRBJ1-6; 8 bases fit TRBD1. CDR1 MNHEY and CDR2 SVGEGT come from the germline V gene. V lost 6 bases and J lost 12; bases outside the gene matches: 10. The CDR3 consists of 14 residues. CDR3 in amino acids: CASSPPTGVGPLHF. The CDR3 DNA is TGTGCCAGCAGCCCCCCGACAGGGGTGGGACCCCTCCACTTT.

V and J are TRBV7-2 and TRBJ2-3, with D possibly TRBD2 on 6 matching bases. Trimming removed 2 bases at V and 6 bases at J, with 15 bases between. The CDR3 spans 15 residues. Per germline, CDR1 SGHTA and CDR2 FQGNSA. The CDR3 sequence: CASSLYGTPPDTQYF. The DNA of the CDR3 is TGTGCCAGCAGCTTATATGGGACTCCGCCGGATACGCAGTATTTT.

Here the CDR3 DNA reads TGTGCCAGCAGCCCGGGACAGGAATATCAGCCCCAGCATTTT. The encoded protein is CASSPGQEYQPQHF. The gene calls are TRBV9 and TRBJ1-5; TRBD1 agrees at 8 bases. CDR3 size: 14 residues. Germline values: CDR1 SGDLS, CDR2 YYNGEE. J lost 5 bases, V lost 4 bases, and 5 bases had no gene match.

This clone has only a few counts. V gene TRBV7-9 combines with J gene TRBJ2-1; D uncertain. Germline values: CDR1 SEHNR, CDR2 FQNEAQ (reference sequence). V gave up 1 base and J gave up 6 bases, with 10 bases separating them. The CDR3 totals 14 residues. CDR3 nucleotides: TGTGCCAGCAGCTTAGGATCGGTGAGCAATGAGCAGTTCTTC. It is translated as CASSLGSVSNEQFF.

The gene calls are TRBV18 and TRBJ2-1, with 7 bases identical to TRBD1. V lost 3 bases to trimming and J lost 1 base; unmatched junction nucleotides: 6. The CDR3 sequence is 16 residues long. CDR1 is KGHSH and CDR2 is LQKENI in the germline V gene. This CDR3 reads CASSPIGGASYNEQFF. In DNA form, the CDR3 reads TGTGCCAGCTCACCGATAGGGGGCGCTTCCTACAATGAGCAGTTCTTC.

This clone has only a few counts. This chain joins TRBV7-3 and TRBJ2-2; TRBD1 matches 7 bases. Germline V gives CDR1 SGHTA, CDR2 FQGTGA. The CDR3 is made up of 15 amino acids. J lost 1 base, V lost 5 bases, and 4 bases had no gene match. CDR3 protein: CASSLGDRNTGELFF. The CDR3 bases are TGTGCCAGCAGCCTAGGGGACAGGAACACCGGGGAGCTGTTTTTT.

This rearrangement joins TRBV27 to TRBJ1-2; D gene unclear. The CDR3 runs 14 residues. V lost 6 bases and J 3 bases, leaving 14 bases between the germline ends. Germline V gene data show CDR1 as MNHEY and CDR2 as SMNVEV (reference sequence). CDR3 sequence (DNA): TGTGCCAGCAGCCCCGACTACGGGGACTATGGCTACACCTTC. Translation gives CASSPDYGDYGYTF.

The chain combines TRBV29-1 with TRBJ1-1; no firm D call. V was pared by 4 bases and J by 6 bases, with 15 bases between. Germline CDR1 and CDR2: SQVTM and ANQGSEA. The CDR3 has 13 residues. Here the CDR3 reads CSVVDGEAPEAFF. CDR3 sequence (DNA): TGCAGCGTTGTCGACGGGGAGGCCCCTGAAGCTTTCTTT.

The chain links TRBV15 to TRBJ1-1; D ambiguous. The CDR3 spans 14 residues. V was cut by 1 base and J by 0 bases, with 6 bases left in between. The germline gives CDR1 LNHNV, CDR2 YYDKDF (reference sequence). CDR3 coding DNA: TGTGCCACCAGCAGAGCGGTGCTGAACACTGAAGCTTTCTTT. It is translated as CATSRAVLNTEAFF.

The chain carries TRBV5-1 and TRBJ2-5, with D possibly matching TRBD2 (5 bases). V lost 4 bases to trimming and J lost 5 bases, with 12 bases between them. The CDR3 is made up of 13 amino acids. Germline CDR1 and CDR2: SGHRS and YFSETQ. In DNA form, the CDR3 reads TGCGCCAGCAGCCTCAGCGGTTTGGAGACCCAGTACTTC. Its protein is CASSLSGLETQYF.

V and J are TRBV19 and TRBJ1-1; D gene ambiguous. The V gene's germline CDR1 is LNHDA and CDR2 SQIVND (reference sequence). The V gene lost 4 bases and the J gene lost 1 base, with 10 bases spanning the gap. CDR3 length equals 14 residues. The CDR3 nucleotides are TGTGCCAGTAGTACTGGACGGGAGAACACTGAAGCTTTCTTT. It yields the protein CASSTGRENTEAFF.

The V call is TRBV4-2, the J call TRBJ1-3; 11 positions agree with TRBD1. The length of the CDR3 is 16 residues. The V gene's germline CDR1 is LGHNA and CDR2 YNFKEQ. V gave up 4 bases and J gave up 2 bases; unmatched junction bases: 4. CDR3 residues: CASSLGTGGAGNTIYF. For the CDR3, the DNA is TGTGCCAGCAGCCTTGGGACAGGGGGGGCTGGAAACACCATATATTTT.

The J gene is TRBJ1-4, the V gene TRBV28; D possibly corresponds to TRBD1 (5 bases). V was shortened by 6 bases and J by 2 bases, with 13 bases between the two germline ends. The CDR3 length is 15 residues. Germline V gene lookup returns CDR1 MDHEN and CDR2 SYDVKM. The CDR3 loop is CASSFGGMTNEKLFF. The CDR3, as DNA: TGTGCCAGCAGCTTCGGGGGGATGACTAATGAAAAACTGTTTTTT.

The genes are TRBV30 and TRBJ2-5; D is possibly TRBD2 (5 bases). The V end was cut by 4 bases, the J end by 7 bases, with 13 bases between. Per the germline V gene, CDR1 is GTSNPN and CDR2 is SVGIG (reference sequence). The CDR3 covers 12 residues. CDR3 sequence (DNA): TGTGCCTGGAACCCTCTCGCGGGGACCCAGTACTTC. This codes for CAWNPLAGTQYF.

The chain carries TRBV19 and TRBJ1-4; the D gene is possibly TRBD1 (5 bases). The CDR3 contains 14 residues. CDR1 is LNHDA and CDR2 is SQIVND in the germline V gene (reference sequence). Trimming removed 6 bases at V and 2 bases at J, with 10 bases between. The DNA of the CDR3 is TGTGCCAGTAGGCCGGAGGGGACTAATGAAAAACTGTTTTTT. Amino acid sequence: CASRPEGTNEKLFF.